One sample yielded the 27 T cell receptor beta chains listed below, sequenced in a study of spatial heterogeneity in lung cancer. These receptors' antigens are unknown. Each CDR3 protein gets one entry after TCRdb re-called the 5' RACE reads with MiXCR. The sample lists about 18,000 distinct CDR3 sequences, roughly a tenth seen once, with roughly 22% in the top ten. Time point noted: sample taken at primary tumor resection. The study, taken as a whole, reports: One measure, the expanded intratumoral alpha and beta TCR count, tracked tumor mutation counts.

The specimen was lung tumor tissue, collected at surgery. The receptor set was obtained from a female donor with early-stage non-small cell lung cancer.

The sample holds many counts of this clonotype. A library made for alpha chains picked up this beta chain off target, so its size means little. The V gene is TRBV11-3, the J gene TRBJ2-2; D gene ambiguous. The germline V gene has CDR1 SGHNT and CDR2 YENEEA. This CDR3 is built from 13 residues. Trimming stripped 4 bases from V and 6 bases from J, with 9 bases between. The chain's CDR3 is CASSSKSSGELFF. The CDR3 bases are TGTGCCAGCAGCTCCAAGAGTTCCGGGGAGCTGTTTTTT. Based on the CDR3 plus reference TRBV11-3 and TRBJ2-2, the full variable domain is EAGVVQSPRYKIIEKKQPVAFWCNPISGHNTLYWYLQNLGQGPELLIRYENEEAVDDSQLPKDRFSAERLKGVDSTLKIQPAELGDSAVYLCASSSKSSGELFFGEGSRLTVL.

This clonotype came up many times. Little can be read into the size of this beta chain, an off-target read in a library designed for alpha chains. CDR3 coding DNA: TGTGCCAGCAGTCTTAACACCGGGGAGCTGTTTTTT. Its translation: CASSLNTGELFF. The V gene is TRBV14, the J gene TRBJ2-2; D gene uncertain. In germline, CDR1 is SGHDN, CDR2 FVKESK. CDR3 size: 12 residues. V lost 6 bases, J lost 2 bases, and 4 bases lay in between.

To note about this clonotype: One end of the junction fails to match germline, which may point to a read error. The size of this beta chain means little, since it is a stray read in a library made for alpha chains. This sequence joins TRBV7-2 and TRBJ2-1; 8 nucleotides agree with TRBD2. The CDR3 has 13 residues. Germline assignment: CDR1 SGHTA and CDR2 FQGNSA. CDR3 sequence (DNA): TGTGCCAGCAGCTTAGGTCTTAGCGGGGATCTGTCCTTC. Residues: CASSLGLSGDLSF.

Of note for this clonotype: Found in a library prepared for alpha chains, this beta chain is an off-target read, and its abundance has little meaning. The chain carries TRBV2 and TRBJ1-1; maybe TRBD1 (6 bases). V shed 2 bases and J shed 8 bases, with 18 bases lying between them. Per the germline V gene, CDR1 is SNHLY and CDR2 is FYNNEI. This CDR3 is 15 amino acids long. CDR3 DNA: TGTGCCAGCAGTGAATATACAGGGTGGGAAACCGAAGCTTTCTTT. Amino acid sequence: CASSEYTGWETEAFF.

To note about this clonotype: This beta chain appears as a stray read in a library generated for alpha chains; its size is not informative. The J gene is TRBJ2-7, the V gene TRBV7-2; D remains unclear. The CDR3 runs to 16 residues. Germline CDR1 reads SGHTA; CDR2 reads FQGNSA. V was cut by 1 base and J by 2 bases, with 15 bases left in between. CDR3 sequence: CASSLGPRASPYEQYF. CDR3 nucleotide sequence: TGTGCCAGCAGCTTAGGACCCAGAGCGAGCCCCTACGAGCAGTACTTC.

This clonotype was recorded at least ten times. This beta chain is a stray read from a library made for alpha chains; its abundance is not meaningful. The rearrangement joins TRBV5-1 to TRBJ2-1; 11 nucleotides align to TRBD1. The V gene end was trimmed by 4 bases and the J gene end by 7 bases; junction bases not matched to a gene: 10. Germline lookup yields CDR1 SGHRS and CDR2 YFSETQ. The CDR3 contains 16 residues. CDR3 coding DNA: TGCGCCAGCAGCCTGAACGGACAGGGGGCGGGAAATGAGCAGTTCTTC. Amino acids: CASSLNGQGAGNEQFF.

This clonotype was observed at least ten times. Little can be read into the size of this beta chain, an off-target read in a library designed for alpha chains. The V and J genes are TRBV7-2 and TRBJ1-4; D is ambiguous. V was trimmed by 5 bases and J by 8 bases, leaving 12 bases between them. Germline V gene data show CDR1 as SGHTA and CDR2 as FQGNSA. The CDR3 covers 13 residues. Here the CDR3 DNA reads TGTGCCAGCAGCGACGGTGGTGGGGAAAAACTGTTTTTT. Residues: CASSDGGGEKLFF.

Points on this clonotype: The size of this beta chain means little, since it is a stray read in a library made for alpha chains. The CDR3 loop reads CASSPGLAGGPTDTQYF. The CDR3 bases are TGCGCCAGCAGCCCGGGACTAGCGGGGGGACCCACAGATACGCAGTATTTT. V and J are TRBV5-1 and TRBJ2-3; 15 nucleotides align to TRBD2. With V trimmed by 4 bases and J by 2 bases, 5 bases remained unmatched. CDR1 is SGHRS, CDR2 YFSETQ, per germline. The CDR3 has 17 amino acids.

This clonotype is termed large. The library was prepared for alpha chains; this beta chain is a stray read, so its frequency means little. The chain uses TRBV12-3 or TRBV12-4 and TRBJ1-3, with TRBD1 matching over 7 bases. Trimming cost V 6 bases and J 2 bases; bases outside gene matches: 7. CDR3 length: 15 residues. CDR3 sequence reads: CASRTTGTPGNTIYF. CDR3 in DNA: TGTGCCAGCAGGACGACAGGGACCCCTGGAAACACCATATATTTT.

Points on this clonotype: Because the library targeted alpha chains, this beta chain is an off-target read whose size means little. The chain combines TRBV7-2 with TRBJ1-2, with D possibly matching TRBD1 (6 bases). Germline values: CDR1 SGHTA, CDR2 FQGNSA. The CDR3 covers 15 residues. With 6 bases removed from V and 2 bases from J, the gap between germline ends came to 16 bases. The CDR3 reads CASSLPGHLNYGYTF. CDR3 bases: TGTGCCAGCAGTTTACCGGGACACTTAAACTATGGCTACACCTTC.

This clonotype has more than one count but fewer than ten. Because the library targeted alpha chains, this beta chain is an off-target read whose size means little. The chain is built from TRBV5-4 and TRBJ2-5; D possibly corresponds to TRBD2 (5 bases). Germline V gene sequence: CDR1 SGHNT, CDR2 YYREEE (reference sequence). The CDR3 length is 13 residues. Trimming cost V 3 bases and J 7 bases, with 13 bases left between them. The CDR3 here is CASSSFPAGTQYF. The CDR3 nucleotides read TGTGCCAGCAGCTCTTTCCCGGCGGGGACCCAGTACTTC.

This clonotype was observed at least ten times. This beta chain is off target for a library built for alpha chains, so its abundance means little. The chain joins TRBV5-1 to TRBJ1-6; possible D gene TRBD1, 5 bases. The CDR3 covers 16 residues. Trimming left V 5 bases short and J 11 bases short, with 23 bases between. The germline CDR1 and CDR2 sequences are SGHRS and YFSETQ. This CDR3 reads CASRPSTKGGTPPLHF. In DNA form, the CDR3 reads TGCGCCAGCAGACCTTCGACAAAGGGAGGGACTCCACCCCTCCACTTT.

As concerns this clonotype: This beta chain lies outside the target of a library built for alpha chains; its clone size means little. The chain couples TRBV10-3 to TRBJ1-2; perhaps TRBD1 as D (5 bases). Germline V lookup: CDR1 ENHRY, CDR2 SYGVKD. The CDR3 runs 12 residues. V gave up 4 bases and J gave up 3 bases, with 6 bases separating them. The CDR3 spells CAISGGDYGYTF. The CDR3 DNA reads TGTGCCATCAGTGGGGGGGACTATGGCTACACCTTC.

In regard to this clonotype: This beta chain is a stray read from a library made for alpha chains; its abundance is not meaningful. This chain joins TRBV24-1 and TRBJ2-7; 7 bases agree with TRBD2. Germline V lookup: CDR1 KGHDR, CDR2 SFDVKD. Trimming cost V 3 bases and J 1 base; bases outside gene matches: 5. This CDR3 comprises 15 residues. The CDR3 loop reads CATSDLTSQSYEQYF. The CDR3 nucleotides are TGTGCCACCAGTGATCTGACTAGCCAGTCCTACGAGCAGTACTTC.

Only a few counts were recorded for this clonotype. A library prepared for alpha chains yielded this beta chain as an off-target read; its size is of little meaning. The rearrangement uses TRBV18 and TRBJ2-7, with D possibly being TRBD1 (5 bases). CDR1 is KGHSH and CDR2 is LQKENI in the germline V gene. CDR3 length: 14 residues. Between the trimmed V and J ends, which lost 5 bases and 6 bases, there was a span of 17 bases. The CDR3 DNA reads as TGTGCCAGCTCATTACAGGTTGATGGCTCCGAGCAGTACTTC. Protein product: CASSLQVDGSEQYF.

This clonotype was observed many times. The size of this beta chain means little, since it is a stray read in a library made for alpha chains. The chain recombines TRBV3-1 with TRBJ2-3; D remains ambiguous. The CDR3 has 12 amino acids. Per the germline V gene, CDR1 is LGHDT and CDR2 is YNNKEL (reference sequence). V lost 3 bases and J lost 3, with 4 bases in between. CDR3: CASSHRTDTQYF. The CDR3 bases are TGTGCCAGCAGCCACCGAACAGATACGCAGTATTTT.

This clonotype occurred many times. For a library built for alpha chains, this beta chain is a stray read; little rests on its size. The rearrangement links TRBV18 to TRBJ1-6, with TRBD1 as a possible D gene (6 bases). CDR1 is KGHSH, CDR2 LQKENI, per germline. The V end lost 6 bases, the J end lost 10 bases, and 16 bases lay between the germline ends. The CDR3 length is 14 residues. CDR3 coding DNA: TGTGCCAGCTCGCCAGGACGGACAGAGTCACCCCTCCACTTT. Translated, it gives CASSPGRTESPLHF.

Ten or more counts support this clonotype. As an off-target read in a library built for alpha chains, this beta chain has a frequency of little significance. The gene calls are TRBV12-3 or TRBV12-4 and TRBJ1-4, with 9 positions matching TRBD1. The CDR3 runs 14 residues. The V gene end was trimmed by 6 bases and the J gene end by 7 bases; junction bases not matched to a gene: 6. The CDR3 spells CASRPRDRVEKLFF. The DNA of the CDR3 is TGTGCCAGCAGACCCCGGGACAGGGTTGAAAAACTGTTTTTT.

A remark on this clonotype: Found in a library prepared for alpha chains, this beta chain is an off-target read, and its abundance has little meaning. V gene TRBV27 combines with J gene TRBJ1-2; D ambiguous. CDR1 and CDR2 (germline): MNHEY, SMNVEV (reference sequence). Trimming left V 8 bases short and J 7 bases short, with 26 bases between. CDR3 length: 16 amino acids. CDR3 loop: CASGGSLGKTDPGYTF. As DNA, the CDR3 is TGTGCCAGCGGAGGGAGTCTTGGCAAAACAGATCCTGGCTACACCTTC.

This clonotype was detected a few times. For a library built for alpha chains, this beta chain is a stray read; little rests on its size. This rearrangement joins TRBV11-2 to TRBJ1-1; tentative D call: TRBD1 (5 bases). Germline CDR1 is SGHAT and CDR2 is FQNNGV. V dropped 3 bases and J dropped 9 bases, with 11 bases sitting between them. The CDR3 totals 12 residues. CDR3 protein: CASSFRDPKAFF. CDR3 DNA: TGTGCCAGCAGCTTCCGGGACCCCAAAGCTTTCTTT.

Turning to this clonotype: Since it is a stray read in a library aimed at alpha chains, this beta chain has a size that is not meaningful. The rearrangement joins TRBV3-1 to TRBJ2-4; TRBD2 aligns across 7 bases. Germline V CDR1 and CDR2: LGHDT, YNNKEL (reference sequence). The CDR3 is 18 amino acids. The V and J ends lost 1 base and 0 bases, in that order; junction bases with no gene match: 9. CDR3 DNA: TGTGCCAGCAGCCAAGTATTGGGGAGGGTGACAGCCAAAAACATTCAGTACTTC. It translates to CASSQVLGRVTAKNIQYF.

This clonotype was recorded a few times. This beta chain is a stray read from a library made for alpha chains; its abundance is not meaningful. This chain links TRBV7-2 with TRBJ1-2; weak D call: TRBD1 (5 bases). The CDR3 contains 17 residues. Trimming shortened V by 5 bases and J by 0 bases, and 19 bases separated the two germline ends. CDR1 is SGHTA and CDR2 is FQGNSA in the germline V gene. CDR3 DNA: TGTGCCAGCAGCCGCAGGGTTGGGGGACCAGCTAACTATGGCTACACCTTC. This encodes CASSRRVGGPANYGYTF.

This clonotype was counted only a few times. The library was prepared for alpha chains; this beta chain is a stray read, so its frequency means little. The gene calls are TRBV7-2 and TRBJ2-1, with a possible D match to TRBD2 (6 bases). Looked up from germline, CDR1 is SGHTA and CDR2 is FQGNSA. The CDR3 consists of 16 residues. V shed 4 bases and J shed 1 base, with 14 bases lying between them. The CDR3 is CASSSSGDASYNEQFF. The CDR3 DNA sequence: TGTGCCAGCAGCTCCTCGGGGGACGCTTCCTACAATGAGCAGTTCTTC.

This clonotype was seen more than once but under ten times. This beta chain is a stray read from a library made for alpha chains; its abundance is not meaningful. V is TRBV28 and J is TRBJ2-3; D gene unclear. The CDR3 contains 11 residues. Looked up from germline, CDR1 is MDHEN and CDR2 is SYDVKM. V lost 8 bases, J lost 5 bases, and 8 bases lay in between. The DNA for the CDR3 is TGTGCCAGCGGTTATGAAGATACGCAGTATTTT. Translated, it gives CASGYEDTQYF.

Comments on this clonotype: As an off-target read in a library built for alpha chains, this beta chain has a frequency of little significance. This rearrangement joins TRBV27 to TRBJ2-7; D is perhaps TRBD1 (5 bases). V was pared by 5 bases and J by 2 bases, with 13 bases between. This CDR3 has 14 amino acids. The germline V gene encodes CDR1 MNHEY and CDR2 SMNVEV (reference sequence). The CDR3 spells CASSRSGATYEQYF. DNA for the CDR3: TGTGCCAGCAGTCGCTCTGGGGCTACCTACGAGCAGTACTTC.

This clonotype was found many times. This beta chain was picked up by a library intended for alpha chains and is off target, so its count carries little meaning. The J gene is TRBJ1-2, the V gene TRBV5-1; 10 bases fit TRBD1. Germline lookup yields CDR1 SGHRS and CDR2 YFSETQ. J lost 4 bases, V lost 2 bases, and 5 bases had no gene match. The CDR3 runs to 15 residues. CDR3 sequence reads: CASSFGTGATYGYTF. DNA for the CDR3: TGCGCCAGCAGCTTCGGGACAGGGGCGACCTATGGCTACACCTTC.

This clonotype was seen a handful of times. Found in a library prepared for alpha chains, this beta chain is an off-target read, and its abundance has little meaning. CDR3 in DNA: TGTGCCAGCAGCCCGTGGGGAGGGGGAGGGACTGAAGCTTTCTTT. Protein sequence: CASSPWGGGGTEAFF. The J gene is TRBJ1-1, the V gene TRBV3-1, with D perhaps matching TRBD1 (6 bases). The germline gives CDR1 LGHDT, CDR2 YNNKEL (reference sequence). V dropped 4 bases and J dropped 5 bases, with 17 bases sitting between them. This CDR3 comprises 15 residues. The full variable domain, rest sourced from reference TRBV3-1 and TRBJ1-1, is DTAVSQTPKYLVTQMGNDKSIKCEQNLGHDTMYWYKQDSKKFLKIMFSYNNKELIINETVPNRFSPKSPDKAHLNLHINSLELGDSAVYFCASSPWGGGGTEAFFGQGTRLTVV.